This T cell receptor (beta chain) is from a study of cytomegalovirus exposure and HLA in healthy donors. Overall study context: Approximately 200 million T cells yielded 117 million unique TCR beta sequences in earlier analysis.

Study-level results: TCR beta V segments were, for the most part, productive about 87% or about 30% of the time in an earlier analysis. An analysis that came later showed most CMV-associated TCR beta chains appearing HLA-restricted.

Remarks on this clone: Its matching antigen is unknown.

PCR employed 60 Vbeta and 13 Jbeta primers. Method: immunoSEQ multiplex PCR; TCRdb's copy keeps in-frame clones and lacks some. The sample has under 200,000 clones; 86% are singletons. Germline CDR1 and CDR2: MDHEN and SYDVKM. J was trimmed by 4 bases and V by 6 bases; bases with no gene match: 14. This CDR3 comprises 17 residues. The clonotype was recovered from a woman in her thirties in good health and CMV-seronegative. The V gene is TRBV28, the J gene TRBJ1-4; 7 nucleotides match TRBD1. What was sequenced was PBMCs. In DNA form, the CDR3 reads TGTGCCAGCAGCTTTTTAGGGGGCGGGTCGTATAATGAAAAACTGTTTTTT. It encodes CASSFLGGGSYNEKLFF.